These 11 T cell receptor beta chains originate from one sample sequenced in a study of a mutant IDH1 vaccine in newly diagnosed glioma. Sequenced by immunoSEQ multiplex PCR; TCRdb stores in-frame clones only, minus some. The sample records around 99,000 clones, around four fifths being singletons. The time point denotes: baseline, week 1 (first vaccination visit). Treatment defined: pre-vaccination baseline after standard-of-care therapy. The sequencing used PBMCs, collected from a glioma patient treated with radiotherapy, temozolomide or both. These TCRs come from a man aged 40-49 years with glioma.

The rearrangement uses TRBV7-9 and TRBJ2-7, with 8 bases matching TRBD1. Germline V gene lookup returns CDR1 SEHNR and CDR2 FQNEAQ (reference sequence). V lost 0 bases to trimming and J lost 3 bases; unmatched junction nucleotides: 7. The CDR3 extends over 16 amino acids. CDR3 DNA: TGTGCCAGCAGCTTAGCGCCAGGGGGCAATATCTACGAGCAGTACTTC. This gives the protein CASSLAPGGNIYEQYF.

The chain employs TRBV7-3 and TRBJ2-1; 10 bases are a match to TRBD2. Germline trimming cut 2 bases from V and 1 base from J; bases unmatched to any gene: 11. The CDR3 totals 19 residues. The germline CDR1 and CDR2 sequences are SGHTA and FQGTGA. The CDR3 loop reads CASSLWGETSGLSYNEQFF. The CDR3 nucleotides read TGTGCCAGCAGCTTATGGGGCGAGACTAGCGGGCTTTCCTACAATGAGCAGTTCTTC.

This clone appeared a single time. The genes are TRBV9 and TRBJ2-7; D unclear. The CDR3 has 14 residues. The V and J ends lost 1 base and 2 bases respectively, with 10 bases between them. Germline V gene sequence: CDR1 SGDLS, CDR2 YYNGEE. CDR3 protein: CASSVSWEPYEQYF. DNA for the CDR3: TGTGCCAGCAGCGTATCCTGGGAACCCTACGAGCAGTACTTC.

The chain recombines TRBV2 with TRBJ1-2; possibly TRBD1 for D (5 bases). CDR1 and CDR2 from the germline V gene are SNHLY and FYNNEI. The CDR3 extends over 14 amino acids. V lost 6 bases, J lost 2 bases, and 13 bases lay in between. CDR3 in amino acids: CASRPDILNYGYTF. The CDR3 DNA is TGTGCCAGCAGGCCGGACATCCTGAACTATGGCTACACCTTC.

The chain uses TRBV5-1 and TRBJ2-1; 9 bases line up with TRBD2. Germline CDR1 SGHRS, CDR2 YFSETQ. V lost 0 bases and J lost 5; bases outside the gene matches: 6. The CDR3 is 16 residues long. The CDR3 DNA follows: TGCGCCAGCAGCTTGGAAGGGACTAGCCTCAACAATGAGCAGTTCTTC. This sequence encodes CASSLEGTSLNNEQFF.

The sample holds one count of this clone. The CDR3 sequence is CAISEARSYEQYF. As DNA, the CDR3 is TGTGCCATCAGTGAAGCTCGATCCTACGAGCAGTACTTC. The chain combines TRBV10-3 with TRBJ2-7; D uncertain. Per the germline V gene, CDR1 is ENHRY and CDR2 is SYGVKD. The CDR3 is made up of 13 amino acids. Trimming stripped 3 bases from V and 1 base from J, with 7 bases between.

This chain connects TRBV15 to TRBJ1-1; weak D call: TRBD1 (6 bases). Germline CDR1 LNHNV, CDR2 YYDKDF (reference sequence). The CDR3 length is 18 residues. The V end lost 3 bases, the J end lost 1 base, and 21 bases lay between the germline ends. The chain's CDR3 is CATSSLRGLSIENTEAFF. CDR3 in DNA: TGTGCCACCAGCAGCCTCAGGGGTTTGTCGATCGAGAACACTGAAGCTTTCTTT.

The CDR3 nucleotides read TGTGCCAGCAGCCAAGCTGACAGGGCAACCGGGGAGCTGTTTTTT. Residues: CASSQADRATGELFF. The V call is TRBV14, the J call TRBJ2-2, with TRBD1 matching 7 bases. The CDR3 sequence is 15 residues long. Germline V gene sequence: CDR1 SGHDN, CDR2 FVKESK. The junction had 4 bases not matched to a gene; V was cut back by 1 base and J by 5 bases.

The sample holds one count of this clone. The V gene is TRBV5-8, the J gene TRBJ2-1, with 16 bases lining up with TRBD2. J lost 14 bases, V lost 4 bases, and 9 bases had no gene match. The CDR3 runs 15 residues. Per the germline V gene, CDR1 is SGHTS and CDR2 is YDEGEE. As DNA, the CDR3 is TGTGCCAGCAGCCCCGGCGGGACTAGCGGGGGGGCAAAGTTCTTC. It translates to CASSPGGTSGGAKFF.

In its sample, this clone was seen once. Other DNA sequences within the sample encode an identical CDR3. The CDR3 protein is CASSQGGGREQYF. CDR3 DNA sequence: TGTGCCAGCAGCCAGGGAGGCGGGCGCGAGCAGTACTTC. The chain couples TRBV6-6 to TRBJ2-7; maybe TRBD2 (6 bases). CDR3 size: 13 residues. The germline V gene has CDR1 MNHNY and CDR2 SVGAGI (reference sequence). The germline V and J ends were trimmed by 6 bases and 6 bases, with 15 bases remaining between them.

V is TRBV4-2 and J is TRBJ1-2; 7 bases agree with TRBD1. V was pared by 2 bases and J by 3 bases, with 6 bases of the junction left unmatched. From germline, CDR1 is LGHNA and CDR2 YNFKEQ. The CDR3 spans 15 residues. CDR3 residues: CASSQTGQDDYGYTF. CDR3 DNA: TGTGCCAGCAGCCAAACCGGACAGGATGACTATGGCTACACCTTC.